These 30 T cell receptor beta chains share one sample of origin, sequenced in a study of identical twins. TCRdb itself ran the 5' RACE reads through MiXCR, one entry per CDR3 protein. This table has more than 400,000 distinct CDR3 sequences, approximately 14% appearing once. This sample also appeared in a second study, on yellow fever vaccine responses in identical twins.

The sequencing input was CD4+ T cells sorted from blood. Every receptor here comes from a woman aged 18-29 years in good health.

This clonotype has more than one count but fewer than ten. This chain connects TRBV4-1 to TRBJ2-1; D may be TRBD2 (5 bases). The CDR3 is 17 residues long. The germline V gene has CDR1 MGHRA and CDR2 YSYEKL. V shed 0 bases and J shed 0 bases, with 12 bases lying between them. CDR3 in amino acids: CASSQDATSTSYNEQFF. The DNA of the CDR3 is TGCGCCAGCAGCCAAGATGCCACTAGTACCTCCTACAATGAGCAGTTCTTC.

This clonotype was recorded at least ten times. The chain has TRBV3-1 and TRBJ2-2, with 9 positions matching TRBD2. The CDR3 contains 15 residues. Germline lookup yields CDR1 LGHDT and CDR2 YNNKEL (reference sequence). Losses at the gene ends were 6 bases for V and 0 bases for J; bases not matched to a gene: 2. The CDR3 sequence: CASRLAGTNTGELFF. CDR3 DNA: TGTGCCAGCAGGCTAGCGGGAACGAACACCGGGGAGCTGTTTTTT.

The V gene is TRBV12-3 or TRBV12-4, the J gene TRBJ1-1, with a tentative D call TRBD1 (6 bases). Trimming took off 3 bases at V and 4 bases at J, with 24 bases between the two ends. The CDR3 contains 18 residues. The CDR3 loop reads CASSFTRKFGGRSTEAFF. In DNA form, the CDR3 reads TGTGCCAGCAGTTTTACCCGCAAGTTCGGGGGGCGAAGCACTGAAGCTTTCTTT.

The chain combines TRBV18 with TRBJ1-1; 9 nucleotides agree with TRBD1. The trim removed 7 bases at V and 2 bases at J, leaving 5 bases unmatched. The CDR3 is 14 amino acids. Germline V gives CDR1 KGHSH, CDR2 LQKENI. The DNA for the CDR3 is TGTGCCAGCTTACCGGGACAGGGAAACACTGAAGCTTTCTTT. Translation: CASLPGQGNTEAFF. The variable domain in full, with the rest retrieved from reference TRBV18 and TRBJ1-1, is NAGVMQNPRHLVRRRGQEARLRCSPMKGHSHVYWYRQLPEEGLKFMVYLQKENIIDESGMPKERFSAEFPKEGPSILRIQQVVRGDSAAYFCASLPGQGNTEAFFGQGTRLTVV.

The rearrangement joins TRBV20-1 to TRBJ2-1; 8 bases map to TRBD1. The CDR3 runs 14 residues. Trimming took 2 bases from V and 2 from J; bases not matched to a gene: 2. CDR1 is DFQATT, CDR2 SNEGSKA, per germline (reference sequence). The DNA of the CDR3 is TGCAGTGCTAGAAACAGGGGGACCTACAATGAGCAGTTCTTC. Residues: CSARNRGTYNEQFF.

This chain links TRBV2 with TRBJ2-4; no firm D call. V dropped 6 bases and J dropped 0 bases, with 9 bases sitting between them. Germline CDR1 and CDR2: SNHLY and FYNNEI. The CDR3 contains 14 residues. The CDR3 nucleotides read TGTGCCAGCAGGGGTTCGGGAGCCAAAAACATTCAGTACTTC. It yields the protein CASRGSGAKNIQYF.

This chain uses TRBV23-1 with TRBJ2-5; D might be TRBD2 (5 bases). TRBV23-1 is an open reading frame, and its role is uncertain. The CDR3 is 16 amino acids. Trimming removed 2 bases from V and 0 bases from J, with 13 bases in between. CDR3 protein: CASSQPTDYDQETQYF. Here the CDR3 DNA reads TGCGCCAGCAGTCAACCCACTGACTACGACCAAGAGACCCAGTACTTC.

The genes are TRBV11-2 and TRBJ2-1; 9 bases are shared with TRBD2. Germline assignment: CDR1 SGHAT and CDR2 FQNNGV. V trimming: 6 bases; J trimming: 0 bases; junction bases outside the gene matches: 9. The CDR3 is made up of 17 amino acids. This CDR3 reads CASSLLAGLSSYNEQFF. The DNA of the CDR3 is TGTGCCAGCAGTCTACTAGCGGGCCTTAGCTCCTACAATGAGCAGTTCTTC.

This clonotype was seen only a few times. The chain has TRBV24-1 and TRBJ2-2, with D possibly matching TRBD2 (5 bases). The germline V gene has CDR1 KGHDR and CDR2 SFDVKD. The CDR3 is made up of 15 amino acids. With 5 bases removed from V and 12 bases from J, the gap between germline ends came to 21 bases. The CDR3, as DNA: TGTGCCACCAGTGTCAATAGCTATGAGGGCTTGAAGCTGTTTTTT. Encoded protein: CATSVNSYEGLKLFF.

This chain joins TRBV29-1 and TRBJ2-5; TRBD1 matches at 7 bases. Trimming cost V 6 bases and J 4 bases; bases outside gene matches: 11. Germline V gene sequence: CDR1 SQVTM, CDR2 ANQGSEA. This CDR3 has 14 residues. The CDR3 loop is CSVPHRGVGETQYF. The CDR3 bases are TGCAGCGTCCCTCACAGGGGTGTCGGAGAGACCCAGTACTTC.

The chain carries TRBV29-1 and TRBJ2-3; TRBD2 matches 10 bases. The CDR3 has 15 amino acids. Germline V gene data show CDR1 as SQVTM and CDR2 as ANQGSEA. V shed 4 bases, J shed 2 bases, and the junction held 6 bases outside the gene matches. DNA of the CDR3: TGCAGCGTTGTATTTCTAGCGGGGGACACAGATACGCAGTATTTT. Protein: CSVVFLAGDTDTQYF.

This clonotype turned up a few times. CDR3 protein: CASQRGGNTGELFF. The CDR3 DNA reads TGCGCCAGCCAACGGGGGGGGAACACCGGGGAGCTGTTTTTT. The chain is built from TRBV5-1 and TRBJ2-2; 8 nucleotides line up with TRBD2. V gave up 7 bases and J gave up 1 base; unmatched junction bases: 3. Per the germline V gene, CDR1 is SGHRS and CDR2 is YFSETQ. CDR3 length equals 14 residues.

This clonotype turned up a few times. The chain carries TRBV5-1 and TRBJ2-3; 9 nucleotides line up with TRBD2. Germline V gene data show CDR1 as SGHRS and CDR2 as YFSETQ. V trimming: 5 bases; J trimming: 4 bases; junction bases outside the gene matches: 8. The length of the CDR3 is 15 residues. In DNA form, the CDR3 reads TGCGCCAGCAGTACTCGACTAGCGGCCCCAGATACGCAGTATTTT. Translation: CASSTRLAAPDTQYF.

This sequence joins TRBV2 and TRBJ1-5; D unclear. Trimming cost V 0 bases and J 6 bases, with 9 bases left between them. This CDR3 spans 14 amino acids. Germline loops: CDR1 SNHLY, CDR2 FYNNEI. CDR3: CASSEALLVQPQHF. CDR3 in DNA: TGTGCCAGCAGTGAAGCGCTTCTTGTTCAGCCCCAGCATTTT.

This clonotype was seen more than once but under ten times. This chain links TRBV2 with TRBJ2-7; maybe TRBD2 (6 bases). Germline loops: CDR1 SNHLY, CDR2 FYNNEI. The CDR3 spans 15 residues. Between the trimmed V and J ends, which lost 3 bases and 6 bases, there was a span of 18 bases. CDR3 region: CASSEAGAGPGEQYF. CDR3 nucleotides: TGTGCCAGCAGTGAGGCAGGCGCGGGGCCCGGCGAGCAGTACTTC.

The rearrangement uses TRBV13 and TRBJ2-3, with a possible D match to TRBD1 (5 bases). CDR3 length: 17 amino acids. V was shortened by 5 bases and J by 3 bases, with 21 bases between the two germline ends. Germline-derived CDR1 and CDR2 are PRHDT and FYEKMQ (reference sequence). CDR3 in amino acids: CASSPGLVGAGTDTQYF. CDR3 sequence (DNA): TGTGCCAGCAGCCCAGGGCTCGTGGGCGCTGGGACAGATACGCAGTATTTT.

V is TRBV15 and J is TRBJ1-5; 9 nucleotides agree with TRBD1. Germline trimming cut 0 bases from V and 7 bases from J; bases unmatched to any gene: 4. Germline lookup yields CDR1 LNHNV and CDR2 YYDKDF (reference sequence). The CDR3 is made up of 15 amino acids. The CDR3 nucleotides are TGTGCCACCAGCAGAGATGGGGACAGGGAACAGCCCCAGCATTTT. Translated, it gives CATSRDGDREQPQHF. The full variable domain, with the rest looked up from reference TRBV15 and TRBJ1-5, is DAMVIQNPRYQVTQFGKPVTLSCSQTLNHNVMYWYQQKSSQAPKLLFHYYDKDFNNEADTPDNFQSRRPNTSFCFLDIRSPGLGDTAMYLCATSRDGDREQPQHFGDGTRLSIL.

The chain recombines TRBV5-1 with TRBJ2-3; D assignment may be TRBD1 or TRBD2 (6 bases each). The CDR3 has 15 amino acids. Germline V gene data show CDR1 as SGHRS and CDR2 as YFSETQ. V lost 0 bases and J lost 6, with 14 bases in between. The CDR3 is CASSLEGGIWDTQYF. The CDR3 coding sequence is TGCGCCAGCAGCTTGGAGGGGGGAATCTGGGATACGCAGTATTTT. The whole variable domain, remainder taken from reference TRBV5-1 and TRBJ2-3, is KAGVTQTPRYLIKTRGQQVTLSCSPISGHRSVSWYQQTPGQGLQFLFEYFSETQRNKGNFPGRFSGRQFSNSRSEMNVSTLELGDSALYLCASSLEGGIWDTQYFGPGTRLTVL.

The rearrangement joins TRBV28 to TRBJ2-5; TRBD2 aligns across 9 bases. There are 16 residues in the CDR3. The trim removed 5 bases at V and 3 bases at J, leaving 10 bases unmatched. Germline CDR1 and CDR2: MDHEN and SYDVKM. CDR3 region: CASSDPGTSLKETQYF. As DNA, the CDR3 is TGTGCCAGCAGTGACCCCGGGACTAGCTTAAAAGAGACCCAGTACTTC.

This clonotype has a handful of counts. This sequence joins TRBV24-1 and TRBJ2-1, with 10 bases matching TRBD2. CDR1 KGHDR and CDR2 SFDVKD come from the germline V gene. After removal of 5 bases from V and 9 bases from J, the junction contained 15 bases not matched to a gene. The CDR3 is made up of 17 amino acids. The CDR3 region is CATSATRTSGRAFEQFF. Written as DNA, the CDR3 is TGTGCCACCAGTGCCACCCGAACGAGCGGGAGGGCCTTTGAGCAGTTCTTC.

V and J are TRBV7-6 and TRBJ2-1; 11 bases map to TRBD2. Trimming at V came to 0 bases and at J to 5 bases, leaving 3 bases not matched to a gene. The CDR3 consists of 16 residues. CDR1 SGHVS and CDR2 FNYEAQ come from the germline V gene. This CDR3 is CASSLALGLADNEQFF. The CDR3 bases are TGTGCCAGCAGCTTAGCCCTGGGACTAGCGGACAATGAGCAGTTCTTC.

This clonotype occurred a few times. This chain uses TRBV21-1 with TRBJ2-3; the table's D call, TRBD1, was not checked against the DNA. TRBV21-1 is recorded as a pseudogene. This CDR3 has 15 amino acids. The CDR3 coding sequence is TGTGCCAGCAGCTCCCAGGGAAATCCCACAGATACGCAGTATTTT. Translation: CASSSQGNPTDTQYF.

V usage is TRBV10-2 and J usage is TRBJ2-7, with D possibly matching TRBD2 (7 bases). Germline V gene data show CDR1 as WSHSY and CDR2 as SAAADI. V was clipped by 5 bases and J by 6 bases, with 17 bases between them. CDR3 length equals 14 residues. CDR3 coding DNA: TGCGCCAGCAGTTTCTCGGGGGGCCCGGGCGAGCAGTACGTC. It codes for CASSFSGGPGEQYV.

The V call is TRBV2, the J call TRBJ1-5; maybe TRBD1 (5 bases). Trimming stripped 9 bases from V and 1 base from J, with 16 bases between. Germline CDR1 reads SNHLY; CDR2 reads FYNNEI. The CDR3 has 15 amino acids. The CDR3 loop is CASGGSGNSNQPQHF. The CDR3, as DNA: TGTGCCAGTGGGGGGTCGGGTAACAGCAATCAGCCCCAGCATTTT.

This sequence joins TRBV6-5 and TRBJ2-2; TRBD1 matches 7 bases. V lost 1 base to trimming and J lost 2 bases; unmatched junction nucleotides: 4. Germline-derived CDR1 and CDR2 are MNHEY and SVGAGI. The CDR3 loop spans 16 amino acids. This CDR3 is CASSYWSGGNTGELFF. In DNA, the CDR3 is TGTGCCAGCAGTTACTGGTCAGGGGGAAACACCGGGGAGCTGTTTTTT.

The V call is TRBV23-1, the J call TRBJ2-1; 10 bases align to TRBD1. TRBV23-1 is an ORF, and what it does is uncertain. The CDR3 is made up of 16 amino acids. The V and J ends lost 8 bases and 4 bases, in that order; junction bases with no gene match: 11. In DNA form, the CDR3 reads TGCGCCAGCTTATCTTCCGGGACAGGGGTGTACAATGAGCAGTTCTTC. This codes for CASLSSGTGVYNEQFF.

This clonotype was counted only a few times. V gene TRBV6-5 combines with J gene TRBJ1-5; D gene uncertain. This CDR3 region has 14 residues. Trimming shortened V by 3 bases and J by 6 bases, and 12 bases separated the two germline ends. Germline V gene data show CDR1 as MNHEY and CDR2 as SVGAGI. Here the CDR3 DNA reads TGTGCCAGCAGTTATAGTGATACGCGTCAGCCCCAGCATTTT. Encoded protein: CASSYSDTRQPQHF.

This clonotype appeared many times. The rearrangement uses TRBV6-5 and TRBJ2-7; 8 positions agree with TRBD1. V was pared by 0 bases and J by 2 bases, with 3 bases of the junction left unmatched. Germline V CDR1 and CDR2: MNHEY, SVGAGI. This CDR3 has 15 residues. The CDR3 DNA follows: TGTGCCAGCAGTTACTCGATACAGGGGGCCTACGAGCAGTACTTC. Its translation: CASSYSIQGAYEQYF.

The chain recombines TRBV20-1 with TRBJ2-3; maybe TRBD1 (6 bases). Trimming took 3 bases from V and 2 from J, leaving 18 bases between them. The CDR3 is 16 amino acids. Germline-derived CDR1 and CDR2 are DFQATT and SNEGSKA (reference sequence). CDR3 bases: TGCAGTGCTAGCCCCCCCCTCGGACAGCACACAGATACGCAGTATTTT. Protein: CSASPPLGQHTDTQYF.

This clonotype was observed a handful of times. The chain is built from TRBV7-3 and TRBJ2-2; the match to TRBD2 covers 12 bases. V dropped 1 base and J dropped 4; count of bases not matched to a gene: 13. The CDR3 length is 20 residues. CDR1 is SGHTA and CDR2 is FQGTGA in the germline V gene. CDR3 nucleotide sequence: TGTGCCAGCAGCTTAAATCAACGACTAGCGGGAGTGGGTGGCACCGGGGAGCTGTTTTTT. This sequence encodes CASSLNQRLAGVGGTGELFF.